This T cell receptor (beta chain) derives from a study of a mutant IDH1 vaccine in newly diagnosed glioma. Study-level information: Averaging about 37 years of age, treated patients were around 62% male and about 38% female. Pretreatment consisted of radiotherapy, temozolomide, or both, with most receiving both.

V lost 4 bases and J lost 4, with 14 bases in between. This CDR3 has 14 amino acids. The germline CDR1 and CDR2 sequences are SGHRS and YFSETQ. Here immunoSEQ multiplex PCR was the method, and the copy in TCRdb shows in-frame clones only, minus some. The sample includes approximately 52,000 clones, about 83% of them seen just once. Time point meaning: baseline, week 1 (first vaccination visit). Sample treatment: pre-vaccination baseline after standard-of-care therapy. Donors harbored newly found WHO grade 3 or 4 IDH1-mutant, ATRX-lost astrocytomas. This chain connects TRBV5-1 to TRBJ1-2; a possible D gene is TRBD1 (5 bases). Material: PBMCs, obtained from a glioma patient treated with radiotherapy, temozolomide or both. The source is a woman between 40 and 55 years old with glioma. In DNA, the CDR3 is TGCGCCAGCAGCCAGCAGACAGACTTCTATGGCTACACCTTC. Translation: CASSQQTDFYGYTF.